These 18 T cell receptor beta chains originate from one sample sequenced in a study of cytomegalovirus exposure and HLA in healthy donors. The PCR employed 60 Vbeta primers together with 13 Jbeta primers. Profiling relied on immunoSEQ multiplex PCR, and the TCRdb table lists in-frame clones only, not all of them. Of about 130,000 clones listed, 70% to 80% are singletons. The sample consisted of PBMCs. These receptors were taken from a man younger than 45 in good health and CMV-seronegative.

The chain carries TRBV6-6 and TRBJ2-4; D ambiguous. V was trimmed by 2 bases and J by 0 bases, leaving 8 bases between them. Germline assignment: CDR1 MNHNY and CDR2 SVGAGI (reference sequence). CDR3 size: 15 residues. CDR3 region: CASSYRVEAKNIQYF. The DNA for the CDR3 is TGTGCCAGCAGTTACCGGGTAGAAGCCAAAAACATTCAGTACTTC.

The chain links TRBV5-4 to TRBJ2-6, with a tentative D call TRBD2 (6 bases). The CDR3 totals 15 residues. CDR1 is SGHNT and CDR2 is YYREEE in the germline V gene (reference sequence). V lost 3 bases and J lost 0, with 7 bases in between. Here the CDR3 DNA reads TGTGCCAGCAGCTGGGACTCCTCTGGGGCCAACGTCCTGACTTTC. Translating gives CASSWDSSGANVLTF.

This clone was detected a few times. The chain carries TRBV6-5 and TRBJ2-7, with D unclear. This CDR3 comprises 14 residues. Per the germline V gene, CDR1 is MNHEY and CDR2 is SVGAGI. The germline V and J ends were trimmed by 2 bases and 0 bases, with 8 bases remaining between them. Here the CDR3 DNA reads TGTGCCAGCAGTTACGAGGTTAACTCCTACGAGCAGTACTTC. It codes for CASSYEVNSYEQYF.

V usage is TRBV7-6 and J usage is TRBJ1-5; D is possibly TRBD1 (5 bases). This CDR3 has 15 amino acids. Per germline, CDR1 SGHVS and CDR2 FNYEAQ. The V end lost 1 base, the J end lost 7 bases, and 14 bases lay between the germline ends. The CDR3 region is CASSLGGDLLQPQHF. In DNA form, the CDR3 reads TGTGCCAGCAGCTTAGGGGGGGACCTGTTACAGCCCCAGCATTTT.

This clone was observed once. The rearrangement joins TRBV28 to TRBJ2-3, with no clear D. The V end lost 6 bases, the J end lost 6 bases, and 10 bases lay between the germline ends. The CDR3 consists of 12 residues. CDR1 and CDR2 from the germline V gene are MDHEN and SYDVKM. Here the CDR3 reads CASSSGIDTQYF. The DNA for the CDR3 is TGTGCCAGCAGCTCGGGTATTGATACGCAGTATTTT.

The J gene is TRBJ2-2, the V gene TRBV7-8, with 10 bases identical to TRBD2. Germline V CDR1 and CDR2: SGHVS, FQNEAQ. This CDR3 contains 16 residues. With 2 bases clipped from V and 3 bases from J, the junction kept 3 bases outside the gene matches. This CDR3 is CASSLRLAGDTGELFF. The CDR3 coding sequence is TGTGCCAGCAGCTTACGGCTAGCGGGGGACACCGGGGAGCTGTTTTTT.

The rearrangement links TRBV9 to TRBJ2-7; the D gene is possibly TRBD1 (6 bases). Trimming removed 4 bases at V and 2 bases at J, with 16 bases between. Germline V lookup: CDR1 SGDLS, CDR2 YYNGEE. CDR3 length: 15 amino acids. Written as DNA, the CDR3 is TGTGCCAGCAGCACACAGGGCAGTGGGGCCTACGAGCAGTACTTC. Encoded protein: CASSTQGSGAYEQYF. Using reference TRBV9 and TRBJ2-7 for the parts outside the CDR3, the full variable domain is DSGVTQTPKHLITATGQRVTLRCSPRSGDLSVYWYQQSLDQGLQFLIQYYNGEERAKGNILERFSAQQFPDLHSELNLSSLELGDSALYFCASSTQGSGAYEQYFGPGTRLTVT.

The chain is built from TRBV21-1 and TRBJ2-7; the tabulated D call, TRBD2, remains unverified against the DNA. TRBV21-1 corresponds to a pseudogene. The CDR3 contains 18 residues. CDR3 coding DNA: TGTGCCAGCAGCAAAGTAAAGATTGGCGGGGGAGCCGACTACGAGCAGTACTTC. This encodes CASSKVKIGGGADYEQYF.

In its sample, this clone was seen a few times. The sample contains more than one DNA sequence encoding this CDR3. The gene calls are TRBV28 and TRBJ2-3, with D tentatively TRBD2 (6 bases). CDR1 is MDHEN, CDR2 SYDVKM, per germline. The CDR3 is made up of 13 amino acids. V lost 3 bases to trimming and J lost 3 bases, with 7 bases between them. CDR3: CASSFGGTDTQYF. In DNA, the CDR3 is TGTGCCAGCAGTTTCGGGGGAACAGATACGCAGTATTTT. Full variable domain (rest looked up from reference TRBV28 and TRBJ2-3): DVKVTQSSRYLVKRTGEKVFLECVQDMDHENMFWYRQDPGLGLRLIYFSYDVKMKEKGDIPEGYSVSREKKERFSLILESASTNQTSMYLCASSFGGTDTQYFGPGTRLTVL.

The chain employs TRBV10-3 and TRBJ2-7; a possible D gene is TRBD2 (5 bases). The CDR3 is 15 residues long. V lost 3 bases and J lost 2, with 14 bases in between. Germline assignment: CDR1 ENHRY and CDR2 SYGVKD. The CDR3 spells CAISEGSPPAYEQYF. CDR3 DNA: TGTGCCATCAGTGAAGGGAGCCCCCCCGCCTACGAGCAGTACTTC.

The V and J genes are TRBV4-2 and TRBJ2-2; D perhaps matches TRBD2 (5 bases). The CDR3 runs 15 residues. Germline V gene lookup returns CDR1 LGHNA and CDR2 YNFKEQ. V shed 1 base and J shed 5 bases, with 11 bases lying between them. The DNA for the CDR3 is TGTGCCAGCAGCCAAGGCCTTACGGGGACCGGGGAGCTGTTTTTT. It specifies CASSQGLTGTGELFF.

The chain carries TRBV28 and TRBJ2-3; D gene ambiguous. This CDR3 spans 13 amino acids. The V end was cut by 3 bases, the J end by 6 bases, with 10 bases between. Germline V gene sequence: CDR1 MDHEN, CDR2 SYDVKM. DNA for the CDR3: TGTGCCAGCAGTTTTGTCGCCGAGGATACGCAGTATTTT. It specifies CASSFVAEDTQYF. Full variable domain (remainder filled in from reference TRBV28 and TRBJ2-3): DVKVTQSSRYLVKRTGEKVFLECVQDMDHENMFWYRQDPGLGLRLIYFSYDVKMKEKGDIPEGYSVSREKKERFSLILESASTNQTSMYLCASSFVAEDTQYFGPGTRLTVL.

The chain couples TRBV18 to TRBJ2-5; D possibly corresponds to TRBD2 (6 bases). Trimming stripped 0 bases from V and 5 bases from J, with 19 bases between. CDR1 KGHSH and CDR2 LQKENI come from the germline V gene. The CDR3 spans 17 residues. This CDR3 reads CASSPPNRRDPRETQYF. The CDR3 DNA follows: TGTGCCAGCTCACCACCGAATCGGCGGGACCCCCGGGAGACCCAGTACTTC. The whole variable domain, remainder taken from reference TRBV18 and TRBJ2-5, is NAGVMQNPRHLVRRRGQEARLRCSPMKGHSHVYWYRQLPEEGLKFMVYLQKENIIDESGMPKERFSAEFPKEGPSILRIQQVVRGDSAAYFCASSPPNRRDPRETQYFGPGTRLLVL.

The chain links TRBV15 to TRBJ2-1; D gene uncertain. Germline values: CDR1 LNHNV, CDR2 YYDKDF (reference sequence). CDR3 length: 15 amino acids. V was trimmed by 0 bases and J by 0 bases, leaving 6 bases between them. The CDR3 sequence: CATSRDPSSYNEQFF. The CDR3 DNA reads as TGTGCCACCAGCAGAGATCCCAGCTCCTACAATGAGCAGTTCTTC.

V and J are TRBV28 and TRBJ1-6, with D uncertain. The V end was cut by 5 bases, the J end by 0 bases, with 11 bases between. This CDR3 spans 16 amino acids. In germline, CDR1 is MDHEN, CDR2 SYDVKM. The CDR3 sequence: CASSPRRSSYNSPLHF. DNA of the CDR3: TGTGCCAGCAGTCCCCGTCGGAGCTCCTATAATTCACCCCTCCACTTT.

This rearrangement joins TRBV7-2 to TRBJ2-5; TRBD2 matches 13 bases. Germline V lookup: CDR1 SGHTA, CDR2 FQGNSA. The CDR3 loop spans 15 amino acids. V shed 5 bases and J 5 bases; nucleotides not matched to a gene: 5. The CDR3: CASSPGTSGAETQYF. CDR3 DNA sequence: TGTGCCAGCAGCCCCGGGACTAGCGGGGCCGAGACCCAGTACTTC.

J is TRBJ2-3 and V is TRBV10-3; TRBD1 aligns across 10 bases. V was pared by 4 bases and J by 4 bases, with 2 bases of the junction left unmatched. CDR1 and CDR2 from the germline V gene are ENHRY and SYGVKD. This CDR3 contains 14 residues. The CDR3 nucleotides read TGTGCCATCAGTGCGGGACAGGGGCCAGATACGCAGTATTTT. Translation gives CAISAGQGPDTQYF.

This clone was counted a few times. The V call is TRBV5-6, the J call TRBJ1-2, with unresolved D. V was shortened by 0 bases and J by 1 base, with 7 bases between the two germline ends. There are 14 residues in the CDR3. From germline, CDR1 is SGHDT and CDR2 YYEEEE. The CDR3 loop is CASSLATFNYGYTF. Written as DNA, the CDR3 is TGTGCCAGCAGCTTGGCGACATTTAACTATGGCTACACCTTC.